This TCR beta chain originates from a study of T-cell reconstitution after alpha-beta-depleted transplantation in children. This clonotype was seen ten or more times. As it was prepared, the TCRbeta library received unique molecular identifiers. TCRdb fed the PCR reads into MiXCR, producing one record per CDR3 protein. The sample contains hundreds of thousands of distinct CDR3 sequences, more than 10% of which appear only once. Deletions cut 9 bases from V and 7 bases from J, with 16 bases between. The CDR3 covers 12 residues. The germline gives CDR1 SGHRS, CDR2 YFSETQ. The sequenced sample was PBMCs from the stem cell graft donor, obtained from the stem cell graft. This chain links TRBV5-1 with TRBJ1-2; tentative D call: TRBD1 (6 bases). This clonotype was obtained from a human donor who donated a stem cell graft to a child with acute lymphoblastic leukemia. For the CDR3, the DNA is TGCGCCACCACAGCGGGGGGCGGTGGCTACACCTTC. This encodes CATTAGGGGYTF.